These 11 T cell receptor beta chains share one sample of origin, sequenced in a study of blood T cells in healthy people across ages. Through a sample-barcoded 5' primer and a J-beta primer mix, a second PCR was run for roughly 7 to 12 cycles. TCRdb reprocessed the 5' RACE reads via MiXCR and lists one record per CDR3 protein. The table has about 830,000 distinct CDR3 sequences, around two thirds seen once; the top ten hold 25% to 30%. Sequenced input: blood. The receptors were gathered from a man under 40 in good health.

Points on this clonotype: Given a much more abundant clone one base away, this may be a read error. The chain has TRBV4-3 and TRBJ2-3; D is unresolved. Germline V gives CDR1 LGHNA, CDR2 YSLEER. V was pared by 1 base and J by 2 bases, with 13 bases between. The CDR3 runs 16 residues. For the CDR3, the DNA is TGCGCCAGCAGCCAAGTCCCTAGGGAAGCCACAGATACGCAGTATTTT. Protein: CASSQVPREATDTQYF.

The chain couples TRBV18 to TRBJ2-4; D remains ambiguous. The better agreement between TRBJ2-7 and the DNA end casts doubt on the J call. Germline V lookup: CDR1 KGHSH, CDR2 LQKENI. The CDR3 loop spans 15 amino acids. As DNA, the CDR3 is TGTGCCAGCTCACCACCGTATGCTCCAGTCCGCGAGCAGTACTTC. It encodes CASSPPYAPVREQYF.

The V and J genes are TRBV7-3 and TRBJ1-1; a weak D match, TRBD1 (5 bases). The CDR3 spans 15 residues. Germline V gene lookup returns CDR1 SGHTA and CDR2 FQGTGA. V was trimmed by 0 bases and J by 6 bases, leaving 14 bases between them. The chain's CDR3 is CASSLTNQGISEAFF. CDR3 bases: TGTGCCAGCAGCTTAACGAATCAGGGTATCTCTGAAGCTTTCTTT. Combining the CDR3 with reference TRBV7-3 and TRBJ1-1 gives the whole variable domain GAGVSQTPSNKVTEKGKYVELRCDPISGHTALYWYRQSLGQGPEFLIYFQGTGAADDSGLPNDRFFAVRPEGSVSTLKIQRTERGDSAVYLCASSLTNQGISEAFFGQGTRLTVV.

DNA of the CDR3: TGTGCCAGCAGTGCCTCCCACCCAGGGACTAGCGCTTACAATGAGCAGTTCTTC. This codes for CASSASHPGTSAYNEQFF. The chain has TRBV12-3 or TRBV12-4 and TRBJ2-1; the match to TRBD2 covers 10 bases. The CDR3 loop spans 18 amino acids. The V segment lost 5 bases and the J segment 4 bases; nucleotides outside the gene matches: 14.

The CDR3 sequence: CASSWRGEGQETQYF. The CDR3 coding sequence is TGTGCCAGCAGTTGGCGGGGTGAGGGGCAAGAGACCCAGTACTTC. V and J are TRBV12-3 or TRBV12-4 and TRBJ2-5, with D maybe TRBD2 (6 bases). Between the trimmed V and J ends, which lost 4 bases and 2 bases, there was a span of 14 bases. The CDR3 runs to 15 residues.

This clonotype has a handful of counts. The genes are TRBV6-5 and TRBJ1-2; D is unclear. Germline CDR1 reads MNHEY; CDR2 reads SVGAGI. V lost 0 bases to trimming and J lost 4 bases, with 6 bases between them. The CDR3 sequence is 13 residues long. The CDR3 DNA sequence: TGTGCCAGCAGTTACTCGGCTATCTATGGCTACACCTTC. Translating it yields CASSYSAIYGYTF.

The chain links TRBV21-1 to TRBJ1-6. TRBV21-1 is listed as a pseudogene. The length of the CDR3 is 19 residues. For the CDR3, the DNA is TGTGCCAGCAGCAGACTACCGGGAACTCCGAGCTCCTATAATTCACCCCTCCACTTT. Translating it yields CASSRLPGTPSSYNSPLHF.

This chain joins TRBV12-3 or TRBV12-4 and TRBJ2-6, with D perhaps matching TRBD2 (5 bases). Deletions cut 5 bases from V and 0 bases from J, with 8 bases between. The CDR3 loop spans 15 amino acids. CDR3 DNA: TGTGCCAGCAGTCCCCGGGACTCTGGGGCCAACGTCCTGACTTTC. Protein sequence: CASSPRDSGANVLTF.

V usage is TRBV20-1 and J usage is TRBJ2-5; possibly TRBD2 for D (6 bases). Germline CDR1 and CDR2: DFQATT and SNEGSKA (reference sequence). V was clipped by 6 bases and J by 3 bases, with 14 bases between them. This CDR3 region has 13 residues. CDR3 in DNA: TGCAGTGCGACCCCTGGGGGGAAAGAGACCCAGTACTTC. This translates into CSATPGGKETQYF.

This clonotype has a handful of counts. V is TRBV2 and J is TRBJ2-1; 7 bases line up with TRBD1. After removal of 10 bases from V and 2 bases from J, the junction contained 8 bases not matched to a gene. CDR1 and CDR2 (germline): SNHLY, FYNNEI. The CDR3 runs 14 residues. The CDR3 DNA sequence: TGTGCCATAATCACGGGACAGCCCTACAATGAGCAGTTCTTC. Translation: CAIITGQPYNEQFF.

V is TRBV6-2 or TRBV6-3 and J is TRBJ2-5; perhaps TRBD2 as D (5 bases). Germline V gene lookup returns CDR1 MNHEY and CDR2 SVGEGT. Trimming took 0 bases from V and 9 from J, leaving 11 bases between them. The CDR3 extends over 13 amino acids. DNA for the CDR3: TGTGCCAGCAGTTACTCGACTATCTCCGCCCAGTACTTC. It codes for CASSYSTISAQYF.